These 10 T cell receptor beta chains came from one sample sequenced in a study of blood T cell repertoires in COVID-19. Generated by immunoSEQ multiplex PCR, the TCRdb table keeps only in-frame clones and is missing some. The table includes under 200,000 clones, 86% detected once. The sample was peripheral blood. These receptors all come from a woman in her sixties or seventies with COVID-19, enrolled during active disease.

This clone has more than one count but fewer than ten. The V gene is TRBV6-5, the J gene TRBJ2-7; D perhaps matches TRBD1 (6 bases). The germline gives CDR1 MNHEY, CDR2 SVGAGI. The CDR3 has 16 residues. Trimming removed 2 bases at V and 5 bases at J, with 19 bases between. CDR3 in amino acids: CASSYGLRDTAHEQYF. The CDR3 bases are TGTGCCAGCAGTTACGGTCTACGGGACACTGCCCACGAGCAGTACTTC.

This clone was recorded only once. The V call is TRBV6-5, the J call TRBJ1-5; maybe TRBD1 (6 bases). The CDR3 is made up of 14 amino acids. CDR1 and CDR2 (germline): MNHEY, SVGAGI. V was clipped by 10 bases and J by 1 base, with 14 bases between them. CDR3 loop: CATRRDNSNQPQHF. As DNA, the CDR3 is TGTGCCACGCGAAGGGACAACAGCAATCAGCCCCAGCATTTT.

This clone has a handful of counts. For the CDR3, the DNA is TGTGCCAGCAGCTTCCACCTCGACAGTAGCTCCTACGAGCAGTACTTC. This gives the protein CASSFHLDSSSYEQYF. The rearrangement joins TRBV11-2 to TRBJ2-7; D is possibly TRBD1 (5 bases). The ends were cut back, 3 bases at V and 0 bases at J, with 15 bases in the middle. The CDR3 runs 16 residues. Per the germline V gene, CDR1 is SGHAT and CDR2 is FQNNGV.

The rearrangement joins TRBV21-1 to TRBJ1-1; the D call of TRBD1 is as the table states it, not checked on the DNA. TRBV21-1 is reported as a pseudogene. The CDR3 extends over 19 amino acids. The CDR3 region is CASSPRRGTGQGPNTEAFF. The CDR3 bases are TGTGCCAGCAGTCCAAGACGGGGTACGGGACAGGGGCCGAACACTGAAGCTTTCTTT.

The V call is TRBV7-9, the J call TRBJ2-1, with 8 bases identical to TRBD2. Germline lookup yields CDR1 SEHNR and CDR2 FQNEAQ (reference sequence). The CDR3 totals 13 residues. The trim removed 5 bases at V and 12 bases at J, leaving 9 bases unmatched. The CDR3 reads CASSPSAGAAQFF. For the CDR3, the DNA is TGTGCCAGCAGCCCCTCAGCGGGAGCCGCGCAGTTCTTC.

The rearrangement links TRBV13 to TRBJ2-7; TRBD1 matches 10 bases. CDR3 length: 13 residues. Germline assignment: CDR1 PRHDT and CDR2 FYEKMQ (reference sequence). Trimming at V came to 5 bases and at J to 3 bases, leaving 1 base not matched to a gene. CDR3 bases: TGTGCCAGCAGCCGGACAGGGGGCTACGAGCAGTACTTC. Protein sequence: CASSRTGGYEQYF.

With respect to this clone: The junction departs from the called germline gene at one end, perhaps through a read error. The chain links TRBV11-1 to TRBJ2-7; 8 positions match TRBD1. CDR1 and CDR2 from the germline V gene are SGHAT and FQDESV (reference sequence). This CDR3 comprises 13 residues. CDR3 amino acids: CASSSKRTGSYVF. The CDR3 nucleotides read TGTGCCAGCAGCTCTAAAAGGACAGGGTCGTATGTTTTC.

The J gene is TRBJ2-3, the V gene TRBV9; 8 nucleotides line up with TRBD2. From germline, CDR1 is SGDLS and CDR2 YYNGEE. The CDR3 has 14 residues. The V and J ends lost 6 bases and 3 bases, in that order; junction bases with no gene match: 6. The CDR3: CASTGRLATDTQYF. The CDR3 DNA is TGTGCCAGCACCGGACGACTAGCGACAGATACGCAGTATTTT.

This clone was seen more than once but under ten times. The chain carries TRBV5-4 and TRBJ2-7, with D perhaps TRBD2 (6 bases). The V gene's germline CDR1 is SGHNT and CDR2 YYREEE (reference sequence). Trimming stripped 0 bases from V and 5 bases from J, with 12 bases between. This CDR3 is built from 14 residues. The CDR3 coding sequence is TGTGCCAGCAGCTTGGGGCGGGAACGACACGAGCAGTACTTC. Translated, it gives CASSLGRERHEQYF.

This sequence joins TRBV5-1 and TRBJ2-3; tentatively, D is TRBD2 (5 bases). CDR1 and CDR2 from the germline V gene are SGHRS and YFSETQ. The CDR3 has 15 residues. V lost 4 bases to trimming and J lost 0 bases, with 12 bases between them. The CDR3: CASSPVAKSTDTQYF. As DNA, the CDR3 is TGCGCCAGCAGCCCTGTAGCGAAGAGCACAGATACGCAGTATTTT.